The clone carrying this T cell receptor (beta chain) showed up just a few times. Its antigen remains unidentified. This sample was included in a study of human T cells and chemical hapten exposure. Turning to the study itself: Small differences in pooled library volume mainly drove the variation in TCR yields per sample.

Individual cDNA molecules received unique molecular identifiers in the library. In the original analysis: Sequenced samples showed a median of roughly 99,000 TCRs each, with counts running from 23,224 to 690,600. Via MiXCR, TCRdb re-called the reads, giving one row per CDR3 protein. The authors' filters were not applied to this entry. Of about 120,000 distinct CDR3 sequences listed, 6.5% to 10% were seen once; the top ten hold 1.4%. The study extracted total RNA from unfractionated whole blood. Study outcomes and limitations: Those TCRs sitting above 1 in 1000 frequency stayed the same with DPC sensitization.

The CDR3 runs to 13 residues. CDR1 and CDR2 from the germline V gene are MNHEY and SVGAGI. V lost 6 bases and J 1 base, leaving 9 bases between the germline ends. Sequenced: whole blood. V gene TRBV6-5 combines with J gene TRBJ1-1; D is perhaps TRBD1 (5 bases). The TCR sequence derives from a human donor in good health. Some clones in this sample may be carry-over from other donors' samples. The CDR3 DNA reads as TGTGCCAGCAGATCCGGACAGAACACTGAAGCTTTCTTT. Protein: CASRSGQNTEAFF.